This passage covers 11 T cell receptor beta chains from one sample sequenced in a study of blood T cell repertoires in COVID-19. Measured with immunoSEQ multiplex PCR; TCRdb has only the in-frame clones, and not every one. Among about 27,000 clones listed, roughly 83% were seen once. Sequenced material: peripheral blood. Receptors originate from an older man with active COVID-19.

This chain uses TRBV4-1 with TRBJ1-2, with TRBD1 matching over 10 bases. The CDR3 spans 15 residues. The J segment lost 5 bases and the V segment lost 5 bases, leaving 8 bases of the junction unmatched. CDR1 and CDR2 (germline): MGHRA, YSYEKL. Here the CDR3 reads CASSSGTGVGYGYTF. The CDR3 region has the DNA TGCGCCAGCAGCTCCGGGACAGGGGTAGGATATGGCTACACCTTC.

This clone was recorded only once. V usage is TRBV12-3 or TRBV12-4 and J usage is TRBJ2-1; 8 nucleotides line up with TRBD1. Trimming cost V 5 bases and J 7 bases; bases outside gene matches: 4. This CDR3 contains 13 residues. This CDR3 reads CASSGQGVNEQFF. CDR3 coding DNA: TGTGCCAGCAGTGGACAGGGTGTTAATGAGCAGTTCTTC.

This clone was observed a handful of times. This chain connects TRBV15 to TRBJ2-1, with D possibly matching TRBD1 (6 bases). CDR1 is LNHNV, CDR2 YYDKDF, per germline (reference sequence). Between the trimmed V and J ends, which lost 1 base and 8 bases, there was a span of 9 bases. The CDR3 covers 13 residues. The CDR3 sequence: CATSRGTADEQFF. The CDR3 nucleotides read TGTGCCACCAGCAGAGGGACAGCAGATGAGCAGTTCTTC.

This clone was counted only a few times. The V and J genes are TRBV29-1 and TRBJ2-1; D ambiguous. V was shortened by 5 bases and J by 3 bases, with 17 bases between the two germline ends. Germline V gene sequence: CDR1 SQVTM, CDR2 ANQGSEA. This CDR3 spans 15 amino acids. In DNA, the CDR3 is TGCAGCGTTAGGAGTACCTTAGGATTCTACAATGAGCAGTTCTTC. It is translated as CSVRSTLGFYNEQFF.

The rearrangement joins TRBV5-1 to TRBJ1-1; D is ambiguous. Germline lookup yields CDR1 SGHRS and CDR2 YFSETQ. Trimming stripped 4 bases from V and 2 bases from J, with 15 bases between. This CDR3 is 15 amino acids long. CDR3 sequence: CASSDPGLGNTEAFF. In DNA form, the CDR3 reads TGCGCCAGCAGCGACCCAGGTCTGGGTAACACTGAAGCTTTCTTT.

This clone was counted once. V is TRBV10-2 and J is TRBJ2-3; 11 bases line up with TRBD2. V was pared by 8 bases and J by 2 bases, with 6 bases of the junction left unmatched. This CDR3 contains 15 residues. CDR1 and CDR2 from the germline V gene are WSHSY and SAAADI. This CDR3 reads CASQGTSGYTDTQYF. For the CDR3, the DNA is TGCGCCAGCCAGGGGACTAGCGGATACACAGATACGCAGTATTTT.

The chain combines TRBV14 with TRBJ1-1; maybe TRBD1 (5 bases). The CDR3 runs 16 residues. The germline V gene encodes CDR1 SGHDN and CDR2 FVKESK. Trimming stripped 0 bases from V and 4 bases from J, with 15 bases between. Here the CDR3 DNA reads TGTGCCAGCAGCCAAGAGGGGCGGGGCGGGGTCACTGAAGCTTTCTTT. Amino acid sequence: CASSQEGRGGVTEAFF.

The chain links TRBV3-1 (or the pseudogene TRBV3-2) to TRBJ1-1; 7 nucleotides match TRBD1. Trimming at V came to 6 bases and at J to 4 bases, leaving 8 bases not matched to a gene. The CDR3 has 14 amino acids. Germline V gene lookup returns CDR1 LGHDT and CDR2 YNNKEL (reference sequence). Here the CDR3 reads CASSHNRGSTEAFF. The CDR3 bases are TGTGCCAGCAGTCATAACAGGGGTAGCACTGAAGCTTTCTTT.

This clone was recorded only once. The chain joins TRBV24-1 to TRBJ2-7; no clear D. V lost 9 bases to trimming and J lost 5 bases, with 22 bases between them. The CDR3 totals 15 residues. In germline, CDR1 is KGHDR, CDR2 SFDVKD. Written as DNA, the CDR3 is TGTGCCACCTGTATGCGGCATTCGCCACCTGACGAGCAGTACTTC. Translating gives CATCMRHSPPDEQYF.

This clone was counted a single time. The V gene is TRBV5-1, the J gene TRBJ2-7, with D perhaps TRBD1 (5 bases). The V gene's germline CDR1 is SGHRS and CDR2 YFSETQ. The germline V and J ends were trimmed by 2 bases and 1 base, with 13 bases remaining between them. The CDR3 loop spans 15 amino acids. CDR3 protein: CASSFDSSFSYEQYF. The CDR3 bases are TGCGCCAGCAGCTTCGACAGCAGCTTTTCCTACGAGCAGTACTTC.

This clone was counted a single time. J is TRBJ2-3 and V is TRBV6-1, with 7 bases aligning to TRBD1. The V and J ends lost 2 bases and 2 bases, in that order; junction bases with no gene match: 10. This CDR3 comprises 17 residues. Germline-derived CDR1 and CDR2 are MNHNS and SASEGT. Here the CDR3 DNA reads TGTGCCAGCAGTGAAAACTTAGGGGGCGGCACCACAGATACGCAGTATTTT. This gives the protein CASSENLGGGTTDTQYF.